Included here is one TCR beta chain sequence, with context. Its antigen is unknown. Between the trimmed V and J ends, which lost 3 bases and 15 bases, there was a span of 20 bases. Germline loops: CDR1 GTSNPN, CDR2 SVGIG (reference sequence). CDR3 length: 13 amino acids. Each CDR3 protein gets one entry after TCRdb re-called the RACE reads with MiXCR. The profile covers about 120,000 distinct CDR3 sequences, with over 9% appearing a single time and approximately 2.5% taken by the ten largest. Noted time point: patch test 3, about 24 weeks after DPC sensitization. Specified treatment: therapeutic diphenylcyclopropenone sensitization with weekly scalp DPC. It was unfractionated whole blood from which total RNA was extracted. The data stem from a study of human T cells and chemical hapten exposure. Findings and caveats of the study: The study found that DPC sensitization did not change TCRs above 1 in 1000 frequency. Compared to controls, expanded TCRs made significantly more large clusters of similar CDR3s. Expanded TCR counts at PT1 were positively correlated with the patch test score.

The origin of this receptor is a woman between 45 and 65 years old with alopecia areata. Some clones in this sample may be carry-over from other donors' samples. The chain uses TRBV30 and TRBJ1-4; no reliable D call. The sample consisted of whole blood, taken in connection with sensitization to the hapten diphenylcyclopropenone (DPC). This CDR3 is CAWSHINRESVFF. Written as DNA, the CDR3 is TGTGCCTGGAGCCATATAAACCGGGAATCAGTGTTTTTT.